The subject of this entry is one T cell receptor (beta chain). This record belongs to a study of blood T cell repertoires in COVID-19. Turning to the study itself: Samples taken during acute and convalescent COVID-19 were collected in the United States, Italy and Spain. In each case, the material was cDNA or gDNA derived from T cells, B-cell-depleted T cells, or PBMCs.

Original methodology: Cell counts per sample came from amplifying reference gene primers. The protocol was immunoSEQ multiplex PCR, while the TCRdb copy is restricted to in-frame clones and leaves out a portion. The V and J calls and the clone size are those of that table, but D and trimming were determined from the DNA. The sample consists of about 400,000 clones, more than 75% of them appearing once. The CDR3 has 15 residues. V was trimmed by 4 bases and J by 4 bases, leaving 20 bases between them. CDR1 GTSNPN and CDR2 SVGIG come from the germline V gene (reference sequence). The J gene is TRBJ2-7, the V gene TRBV30; D perhaps matches TRBD1 (6 bases). Sequenced material: peripheral blood. This TCR was recovered from a human donor in a cohort sampled during active COVID-19. In DNA, the CDR3 is TGTGCCTGGACGCCCTCAGGGGTCAGGGGATACGAGCAGTACTTC. It specifies CAWTPSGVRGYEQYF.